The present T cell receptor (beta chain) was sequenced within a study of Ad26.COV2.S vaccination and SARS-CoV-2 variants. Points from the study as a whole: Substantial breadth in spike-specific CD8+ and CD4+ T cell responses was reportedly seen after vaccination.

Notes on this clone: Its specificity is not known.

The treatment: around 19 received Ad26.COV2.S at low or high dose, single or two shots; about 5 received placebo; per-sample allocation not given. Sampling occurred on day 63 after the first vaccine or placebo injection. The method was immunoSEQ multiplex PCR; TCRdb's version includes in-frame clones alone and lacks a portion of them. The data hold approximately 480,000 clones, with 87% observed a single time. The CDR3 totals 15 residues. Trimming cost V 5 bases and J 7 bases, with 18 bases left between them. CDR1 SGHTA and CDR2 FQGNSA come from the germline V gene. The chain uses TRBV7-2 and TRBJ2-1; D remains ambiguous. The sequencing used peripheral blood, collected in a trial of Ad26.COV2.S vaccine versus placebo. This clonotype was sampled from a person between 18 and 60 years old who received the Ad26.COV2.S COVID-19 vaccine or a placebo. The CDR3 sequence: CASSPTPILGNEQFF. Here the CDR3 DNA reads TGTGCCAGCAGCCCCACCCCGATTCTGGGGAATGAGCAGTTCTTC.